The rows below give T cell receptor beta chains drawn from one sample of a study of cytomegalovirus exposure and HLA in healthy donors. Libraries were prepared by immunoSEQ multiplex PCR; TCRdb keeps only in-frame clonotypes and omits some of them. This table holds roughly 190,000 clones, approximately 77% found once. The sequenced sample consisted of PBMCs. The receptors derive from a middle-aged man in good health and CMV-seropositive. Each CDR3 is given with its conserved first and last residue.

cdr3_aa: CASSSTQGANYGYTF; v_call: TRBV5-8; j_call: TRBJ1-2
cdr3_aa: CASSQRRDIMNTEAFF; v_call: TRBV4-2; j_call: TRBJ1-1
cdr3_aa: CASSVSGSSYNEQFF; v_call: TRBV9; j_call: TRBJ2-1
cdr3_aa: CASSVRGLAGGPRDEQYF; v_call: TRBV7-9; j_call: TRBJ2-7
cdr3_aa: CASSFGQGAPTGELFF; v_call: TRBV5-1; j_call: TRBJ2-2
cdr3_aa: CASSLTVAINPQHF; v_call: TRBV2; j_call: TRBJ1-5
cdr3_aa: CASSLGQGANQPQHF; v_call: TRBV7-3; j_call: TRBJ1-5
cdr3_aa: CASSSTGRTDTQYF; v_call: TRBV7-9; j_call: TRBJ2-3
cdr3_aa: CASSSVGGDSLNSPLHF; v_call: TRBV5-6; j_call: TRBJ1-6
cdr3_aa: CASSASGTSRGELFF; v_call: TRBV5-1; j_call: TRBJ2-2
cdr3_aa: CASSARDRGPETQYF; v_call: TRBV11-1; j_call: TRBJ2-5
cdr3_aa: CASSYEGGRLGNEQYF; v_call: TRBV6-5; j_call: TRBJ2-7
cdr3_aa: CASSWGGDTDTQYF; v_call: TRBV5-1; j_call: TRBJ2-3
cdr3_aa: CASSLTGTGTYEQYF; v_call: TRBV5-1; j_call: TRBJ2-7
cdr3_aa: CASSLKGTGLPSGANVLTF; v_call: TRBV27; j_call: TRBJ2-6
cdr3_aa: CASSNPRVWELFF; v_call: TRBV19; j_call: TRBJ2-2
cdr3_aa: CASSLLAGGSYNEQFF; v_call: TRBV7-6; j_call: TRBJ2-1
cdr3_aa: CASSLATSRGETQYF; v_call: TRBV7-7; j_call: TRBJ2-5
cdr3_aa: CAWRVGGGPHNEQFF; v_call: TRBV30; j_call: TRBJ2-1
cdr3_aa: CASSLTVPNEQFF; v_call: TRBV7-9; j_call: TRBJ2-1
cdr3_aa: CATRTGEKLFF; v_call: TRBV5-4; j_call: TRBJ1-4
cdr3_aa: CARSFAGTDNYGYTF; v_call: TRBV5-3; j_call: TRBJ1-2
cdr3_aa: CASSPVVGLNTEAFF; v_call: TRBV5-1; j_call: TRBJ1-1
cdr3_aa: CASSFAGASTTEELFF; v_call: TRBV28; j_call: TRBJ2-2
cdr3_aa: CASSLRGNTEAFF; v_call: TRBV5-4; j_call: TRBJ1-1
cdr3_aa: CASTELGGTGVSYEQYF; v_call: TRBV5-1; j_call: -
cdr3_aa: CASSPPATRGYTF; v_call: TRBV19; j_call: TRBJ1-2
cdr3_aa: CASSHTGKGSNEKLFF; v_call: TRBV7-9; j_call: TRBJ1-4
cdr3_aa: CSVEGEGMNTEAFF; v_call: TRBV29-1; j_call: TRBJ1-1
cdr3_aa: CASSAGTSGIGEQFF; v_call: TRBV5-4; j_call: TRBJ2-1
cdr3_aa: CASSEGEGYNEQFF; v_call: TRBV2; j_call: TRBJ2-1
cdr3_aa: CASSLVGVQYF; v_call: TRBV5-8; j_call: TRBJ2-4
cdr3_aa: CAISEEVYNSPLHF; v_call: TRBV10-3; j_call: TRBJ1-6
cdr3_aa: CAVSGGPQLYF; v_call: TRBV19; j_call: TRBJ2-5
cdr3_aa: CASSPDTQDIQYF; v_call: TRBV5-4; j_call: TRBJ2-4
cdr3_aa: CSSSRPLTNLGEKLFF; v_call: TRBV7-9; j_call: TRBJ1-4
cdr3_aa: CASSQVADTQYF; v_call: TRBV7-2; j_call: TRBJ2-3
cdr3_aa: CASSPAYEQYF; v_call: TRBV7-9; j_call: TRBJ2-7
cdr3_aa: CATNSPLRNSNQPQHF; v_call: TRBV15; j_call: TRBJ1-5
cdr3_aa: CASRKTSGSVETQYF; v_call: TRBV19; j_call: TRBJ2-5